The entry that follows covers one T cell receptor beta chain sequence. Unmatched junction bases numbered 1, after V lost 4 bases and J lost 4 bases. Germline V gives CDR1 LNHDA, CDR2 SQIVND (reference sequence). CDR3 length: 14 residues. This entry comes from a study of technical replicates of blood from a few donors. Using immunoSEQ multiplex PCR, the repertoire was profiled, and TCRdb retains in-frame clones only, with some absent. The repertoire includes about 61,000 clones, less than 98% of them detected once, and approximately 0.18% sits in the top ten. This TCR was sampled from a human donor in good health. Sample: T cells isolated from PBMCs. V and J are TRBV19 and TRBJ1-5, with 10 bases matching TRBD1. The CDR3 is CASSTDRGNQPQHF. The CDR3 DNA follows: TGTGCCAGTAGTACGGACAGGGGGAATCAGCCCCAGCATTTT.